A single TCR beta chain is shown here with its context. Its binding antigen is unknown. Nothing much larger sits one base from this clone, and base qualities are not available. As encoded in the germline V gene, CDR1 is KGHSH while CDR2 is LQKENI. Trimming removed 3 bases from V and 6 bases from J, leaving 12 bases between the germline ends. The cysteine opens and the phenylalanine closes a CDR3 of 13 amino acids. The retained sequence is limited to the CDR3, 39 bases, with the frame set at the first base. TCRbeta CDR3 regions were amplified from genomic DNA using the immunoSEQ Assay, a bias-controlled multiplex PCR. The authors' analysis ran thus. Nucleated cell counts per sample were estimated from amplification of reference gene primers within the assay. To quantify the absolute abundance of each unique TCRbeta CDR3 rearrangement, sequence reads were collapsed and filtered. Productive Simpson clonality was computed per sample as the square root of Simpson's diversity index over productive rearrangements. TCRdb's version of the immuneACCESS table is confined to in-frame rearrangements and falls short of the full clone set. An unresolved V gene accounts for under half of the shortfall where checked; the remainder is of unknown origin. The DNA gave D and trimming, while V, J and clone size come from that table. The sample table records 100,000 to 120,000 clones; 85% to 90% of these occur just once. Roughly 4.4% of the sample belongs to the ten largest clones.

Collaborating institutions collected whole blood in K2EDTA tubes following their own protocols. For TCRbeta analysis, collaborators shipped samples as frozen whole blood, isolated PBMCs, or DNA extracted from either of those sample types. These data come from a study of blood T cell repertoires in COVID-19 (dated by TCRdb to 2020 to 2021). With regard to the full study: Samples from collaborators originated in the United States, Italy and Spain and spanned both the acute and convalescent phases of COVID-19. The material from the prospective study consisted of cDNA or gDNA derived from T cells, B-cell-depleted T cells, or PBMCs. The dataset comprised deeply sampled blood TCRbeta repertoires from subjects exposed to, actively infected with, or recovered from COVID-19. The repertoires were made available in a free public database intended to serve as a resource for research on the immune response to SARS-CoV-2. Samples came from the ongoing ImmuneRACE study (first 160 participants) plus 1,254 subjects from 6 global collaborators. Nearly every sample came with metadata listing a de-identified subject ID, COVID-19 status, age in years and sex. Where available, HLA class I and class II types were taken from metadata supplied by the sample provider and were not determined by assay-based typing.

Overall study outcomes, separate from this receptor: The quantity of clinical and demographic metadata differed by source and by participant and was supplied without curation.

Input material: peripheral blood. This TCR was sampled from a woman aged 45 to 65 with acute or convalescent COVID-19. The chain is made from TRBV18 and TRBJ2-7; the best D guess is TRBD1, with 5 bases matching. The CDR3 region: CASSPRREGEQYF. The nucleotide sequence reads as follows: TGTGCCAGCTCACCTCGCAGGGAAGGCGAGCAGTACTTC.